This T cell receptor (beta chain) came from a study of blood T cell repertoires in COVID-19. Study overall: COVID-19 samples collected from the United States, Italy and Spain covered acute and convalescent phases.

Germline values: CDR1 LGHDT, CDR2 YNNKEL (reference sequence). The trim removed 5 bases at V and 10 bases at J, leaving 11 bases unmatched. The CDR3 is 15 amino acids. Repertoires were generated with immunoSEQ multiplex PCR, while TCRdb's copy carries only in-frame clones and drops some. The table includes approximately 190,000 clones, approximately 79% detected once. The material sequenced was peripheral blood. The origin of this receptor is a man in his sixties with active or convalescent COVID-19. The chain links TRBV3-1 (or the pseudogene TRBV3-2) to TRBJ2-1; 10 nucleotides agree with TRBD2. As DNA, the CDR3 is TGTGCCAGCAGCTTCCCTAGCGGGAGTGTCGAGGAGCAGTTCTTC. It specifies CASSFPSGSVEEQFF.